This is a list of T cell receptor beta chains from one sample in a study of identical twins. TCRdb recomputed calls from the 5' RACE reads with MiXCR, one row per CDR3 protein. Of some 900,000 distinct CDR3 sequences listed, approximately 13% were seen once; the top ten hold roughly 1.6%. This sample was also put to use in a study of yellow fever vaccine responses in identical twins.

The source material was PBMCs. All receptors derive from a woman between 18 and 29 years old in good health. Both conserved end residues are part of each CDR3. A D gene is named only where the DNA matches it firmly.

CDR3 length: 11
J gene: TRBJ2-3
V gene: TRBV15
D gene: NA
CDR3 protein: CATSRADTQYF

CDR3 length: 16
J gene: TRBJ2-1
V gene: TRBV7-2
D gene: NA
CDR3 protein: CASSFLNRVVRNEQFF

CDR3 length: 15
J gene: TRBJ1-6
V gene: TRBV28
D gene: TRBD1
CDR3 protein: CASSLEDRANSPLHF

CDR3 length: 15
J gene: TRBJ2-7
V gene: TRBV6-1
D gene: NA
CDR3 protein: CASTYGGDRVYEQYF

CDR3 length: 14
J gene: TRBJ2-1
V gene: TRBV5-1
D gene: NA
CDR3 protein: CASSLTFFGTEQFF

CDR3 length: 12
J gene: TRBJ1-5
V gene: TRBV6-5
D gene: NA
CDR3 protein: CASSDWGAPQHF

CDR3 length: 12
J gene: TRBJ1-4
V gene: TRBV20-1
D gene: NA
CDR3 protein: CSARNRVEKLFF

CDR3 length: 14
J gene: TRBJ1-2
V gene: TRBV12-3/TRBV12-4
D gene: TRBD1
CDR3 protein: CASRQPDRAAEDTF

CDR3 length: 20
J gene: TRBJ2-2
V gene: TRBV5-4
D gene: TRBD2
CDR3 protein: CASSLRVWLAGGPNTGELFF

CDR3 length: 12
J gene: TRBJ2-5
V gene: TRBV20-1
D gene: NA
CDR3 protein: CSALGPQETQYF

CDR3 length: 15
J gene: TRBJ2-3
V gene: TRBV7-6
D gene: NA
CDR3 protein: CASSLDLPSADTQYF

CDR3 length: 18
J gene: TRBJ2-3
V gene: TRBV7-6
D gene: TRBD2
CDR3 protein: CASSFRGRADAGTDTQYF

CDR3 length: 16
J gene: TRBJ1-5
V gene: TRBV6-1
D gene: TRBD1
CDR3 protein: CASSERLGGLGQPQHF

CDR3 length: 11
J gene: TRBJ2-2
V gene: TRBV12-3/TRBV12-4
D gene: NA
CDR3 protein: CATCRVGELFF

CDR3 length: 16
J gene: TRBJ2-3
V gene: TRBV29-1
D gene: TRBD2
CDR3 protein: CSVETPGTSILDTQYF

CDR3 length: 14
J gene: TRBJ2-1
V gene: TRBV11-1
D gene: NA
CDR3 protein: CASSELAGNNEQFF

CDR3 length: 17
J gene: TRBJ2-4
V gene: TRBV7-9
D gene: NA
CDR3 protein: CASSLSMTTLAKNIQYF

CDR3 length: 13
J gene: TRBJ1-1
V gene: TRBV29-1
D gene: NA
CDR3 protein: CSVVPRSNTEAFF

CDR3 length: 19
J gene: TRBJ2-2
V gene: TRBV5-1
D gene: TRBD2
CDR3 protein: CASSLRSPSGGAGTGELFF

CDR3 length: 15
J gene: TRBJ2-2
V gene: TRBV5-6
D gene: NA
CDR3 protein: CASSWQAANTGELFF

CDR3 length: 12
J gene: TRBJ1-1
V gene: TRBV5-6
D gene: NA
CDR3 protein: CASSLPGGETFF

CDR3 length: 14
J gene: TRBJ2-3
V gene: TRBV2
D gene: NA
CDR3 protein: CASSVAQITDTQYF

CDR3 length: 18
J gene: TRBJ2-3
V gene: TRBV3-1
D gene: NA
CDR3 protein: CASSQAPLGGLSTDTQYF

CDR3 length: 15
J gene: TRBJ2-2
V gene: TRBV12-3/TRBV12-4
D gene: NA
CDR3 protein: CASSVDARDTGELFF

CDR3 length: 16
J gene: TRBJ2-7
V gene: TRBV5-5
D gene: TRBD1
CDR3 protein: CASSLGRDRGIYEQYF

CDR3 length: 14
J gene: TRBJ2-3
V gene: TRBV7-9
D gene: NA
CDR3 protein: CASSPHLSTDTQYF

CDR3 length: 12
J gene: TRBJ1-2
V gene: TRBV29-1
D gene: NA
CDR3 protein: CSVTDSGYGYTF

CDR3 length: 13
J gene: TRBJ1-1
V gene: TRBV19
D gene: NA
CDR3 protein: CASQDWANTEAFF

CDR3 length: 15
J gene: TRBJ1-6
V gene: TRBV2
D gene: NA
CDR3 protein: CASRSQRDYNSPLHF

CDR3 length: 16
J gene: TRBJ2-5
V gene: TRBV7-9
D gene: TRBD1
CDR3 protein: CASSFLRTGVQETQYF

CDR3 length: 15
J gene: TRBJ2-3
V gene: TRBV5-1
D gene: NA
CDR3 protein: CASSLAHPSTDTQYF

CDR3 length: 12
J gene: TRBJ1-1
V gene: TRBV29-1
D gene: NA
CDR3 protein: CSVLDGGNEAFF

CDR3 length: 18
J gene: TRBJ2-1
V gene: TRBV11-2
D gene: TRBD1
CDR3 protein: CASSTGTGPLSLYNEQFF

CDR3 length: 15
J gene: TRBJ2-5
V gene: TRBV27
D gene: NA
CDR3 protein: CASSLGLSPVETQYF

CDR3 length: 15
J gene: TRBJ1-5
V gene: TRBV9
D gene: TRBD1
CDR3 protein: CASSLGGGGYQPQHF

CDR3 length: 16
J gene: TRBJ2-1
V gene: TRBV5-1
D gene: TRBD2
CDR3 protein: CASSLAGGDPYNEQFF

CDR3 length: 15
J gene: TRBJ2-3
V gene: TRBV27
D gene: TRBD1
CDR3 protein: CASSPGQGAVDTQYF

CDR3 length: 16
J gene: TRBJ1-1
V gene: TRBV10-2
D gene: TRBD1
CDR3 protein: CASGRSGDSLNTEAFF

CDR3 length: 17
J gene: TRBJ2-3
V gene: TRBV12-3/TRBV12-4
D gene: TRBD2
CDR3 protein: CASSFRTSWGITDTQYF

CDR3 length: 13
J gene: TRBJ2-1
V gene: TRBV10-3
D gene: NA
CDR3 protein: CAISDSFIYEQFF

CDR3 length: 16
J gene: TRBJ2-1
V gene: TRBV5-1
D gene: TRBD2
CDR3 protein: CASSLGTSGRTNEQFF

CDR3 length: 13
J gene: TRBJ1-3
V gene: TRBV20-1
D gene: TRBD1
CDR3 protein: CSARQGSGNTIYF

CDR3 length: 15
J gene: TRBJ1-5
V gene: TRBV7-9
D gene: NA
CDR3 protein: CASSLGAGADQPQHF

CDR3 length: 14
J gene: TRBJ2-1
V gene: TRBV24-1
D gene: TRBD1
CDR3 protein: CATKGQGLSNEQFF

CDR3 length: 12
J gene: TRBJ2-1
V gene: TRBV5-6
D gene: NA
CDR3 protein: CASSIQDNEQFF